The 25 T cell receptor beta chains below come from one sample, sequenced in a study of blood T cell repertoires in COVID-19. Assay used: immunoSEQ multiplex PCR; TCRdb lists only in-frame clones, some missing. The table records over 50,000 clones, 70% to 90% of them present only once. The sequencing input was peripheral blood. All receptors come from a man in his 70s with acute or convalescent COVID-19.

The CDR3, as DNA: TGTGCCAGCAGTTCACAGGGAAGTCGCATGAACACCATATATTTT. As protein: CASSSQGSRMNTIYF. This rearrangement joins TRBV6-5 to TRBJ1-3; TRBD1 might be the D (6 bases). The CDR3 is made up of 15 amino acids. The germline V gene encodes CDR1 MNHEY and CDR2 SVGAGI. V lost 4 bases to trimming and J lost 7 bases, with 17 bases between them.

V and J are TRBV3-1 (or the pseudogene TRBV3-2) and TRBJ1-2, with 11 bases matching TRBD1. Germline CDR1 LGHDT, CDR2 YNNKEL (reference sequence). This CDR3 contains 15 residues. After removal of 3 bases from V and 4 bases from J, the junction contained 4 bases not matched to a gene. In DNA, the CDR3 is TGTGCCAGCAGCCACCACGGACAGGGGGCCTATGGCTACACCTTC. Translating it yields CASSHHGQGAYGYTF.

V is TRBV5-1 and J is TRBJ2-1, with 7 bases matching TRBD1. The CDR3 is 16 residues long. Germline V CDR1 and CDR2: SGHRS, YFSETQ. The V and J ends lost 0 bases and 7 bases, in that order; junction bases with no gene match: 10. CDR3 coding DNA: TGCGCCAGCAGCTTGGGAGAGGGGGCCTCGGGTAATGAGCAGTTCTTC. Protein: CASSLGEGASGNEQFF.

This chain joins TRBV6-5 and TRBJ2-7, with D possibly being TRBD1 (6 bases). The CDR3 is made up of 12 amino acids. V gave up 6 bases and J gave up 3 bases, with 9 bases separating them. Germline V CDR1 and CDR2: MNHEY, SVGAGI. The CDR3 protein is CASRRRGYEQYF. The CDR3 region has the DNA TGTGCCAGCAGACGCAGGGGCTACGAGCAGTACTTC.

The rearrangement links TRBV5-6 to TRBJ1-6; 9 bases align to TRBD1. The CDR3 consists of 16 residues. J gave up 9 bases and V 2 bases, and 9 bases lay outside the gene matches. Per germline, CDR1 SGHDT and CDR2 YYEEEE. The CDR3 is CASSFTTGGGISPLHF. As DNA, the CDR3 is TGTGCCAGCAGCTTTACTACAGGGGGCGGAATTTCACCCCTCCACTTT.

A few counts support this clone. The chain uses TRBV10-3 and TRBJ1-5; 9 bases fit TRBD1. Germline trimming cut 4 bases from V and 3 bases from J; bases unmatched to any gene: 4. Germline V CDR1 and CDR2: ENHRY, SYGVKD. The CDR3 is made up of 15 amino acids. CDR3 bases: TGTGCCATCAGTGGGGACAGGGCTCCCAATCAGCCCCAGCATTTT. It yields the protein CAISGDRAPNQPQHF.

The CDR3 loop reads CASSQERSGGVNNEQFF. CDR3 sequence (DNA): TGTGCCAGCAGCCAAGAGCGTAGCGGGGGGGTAAACAATGAGCAGTTCTTC. The V call is TRBV3-1 (or the pseudogene TRBV3-2), the J call TRBJ2-1; 11 bases are shared with TRBD2. J was trimmed by 5 bases and V by 0 bases; bases with no gene match: 6. Per the germline V gene, CDR1 is LGHDT and CDR2 is YNNKEL (reference sequence). The CDR3 consists of 17 residues.

The rearrangement links TRBV2 to TRBJ2-1; 13 nucleotides align to TRBD2. Trimming removed 8 bases from V and 9 bases from J; junction bases left unmatched: 7. Germline loops: CDR1 SNHLY, CDR2 FYNNEI. The CDR3 loop spans 14 amino acids. Here the CDR3 reads CASLTSGGAGEQFF. Written as DNA, the CDR3 is TGTGCCAGCCTTACTAGCGGGGGGGCCGGTGAGCAGTTCTTC. Variable domain in full (rest from reference TRBV2 and TRBJ2-1): EPEVTQTPSHQVTQMGQEVILRCVPISNHLYFYWYRQILGQKVEFLVSFYNNEISEKSEIFDDQFSVERPDGSNFTLKIRSTKLEDSAMYFCASLTSGGAGEQFFGPGTRLTVL.

This sequence joins TRBV19 and TRBJ2-5; the D is unclear. The germline CDR1 and CDR2 sequences are LNHDA and SQIVND (reference sequence). The CDR3 is 17 residues long. The V and J ends lost 2 bases and 3 bases respectively, with 19 bases between them. The CDR3 region is CASSINLGRPLEETQYF. CDR3 DNA: TGTGCCAGTAGTATAAACCTCGGCAGGCCACTCGAAGAGACCCAGTACTTC.

The rearrangement joins TRBV9 to TRBJ2-5, with a possible D match to TRBD1 (5 bases). The CDR3 length is 14 residues. Germline V gives CDR1 SGDLS, CDR2 YYNGEE. V was cut by 1 base and J by 5 bases, with 12 bases left in between. The CDR3 is CASSVRGTGETQYF. Here the CDR3 DNA reads TGTGCCAGCAGCGTAAGGGGCACAGGTGAGACCCAGTACTTC.

A single count supports this clone. The chain carries TRBV7-9 and TRBJ1-4; D is perhaps TRBD1 (6 bases). The ends were cut back, 3 bases at V and 8 bases at J, with 16 bases in the middle. The CDR3 runs 15 residues. The germline V gene encodes CDR1 SEHNR and CDR2 FQNEAQ (reference sequence). CDR3 sequence (DNA): TGTGCCAGCAGCTTCTCGGGACAACGGGGAGAAAAACTGTTTTTT. Translating it yields CASSFSGQRGEKLFF.

The chain joins TRBV2 to TRBJ1-5; possible D gene TRBD1, 6 bases. Trimming shortened V by 7 bases and J by 7 bases, and 20 bases separated the two germline ends. The CDR3 sequence is 15 residues long. Per the germline V gene, CDR1 is SNHLY and CDR2 is FYNNEI. The CDR3 spells CASTQGGGLGQPQHF. The CDR3, as DNA: TGTGCCAGCACCCAAGGGGGGGGCTTGGGCCAGCCCCAGCATTTT. Based on the CDR3 plus reference TRBV2 and TRBJ1-5, the full variable domain is EPEVTQTPSHQVTQMGQEVILRCVPISNHLYFYWYRQILGQKVEFLVSFYNNEISEKSEIFDDQFSVERPDGSNFTLKIRSTKLEDSAMYFCASTQGGGLGQPQHFGDGTRLSIL.

V gene TRBV11-1 combines with J gene TRBJ2-7, with D unclear. The CDR3 has 14 amino acids. V dropped 0 bases and J dropped 2 bases, with 8 bases sitting between them. The germline V gene has CDR1 SGHAT and CDR2 FQDESV (reference sequence). The CDR3 sequence is CASSLALATYEQYF. As DNA, the CDR3 is TGTGCCAGCAGCTTAGCCCTGGCCACCTACGAGCAGTACTTC.

As to this clone: This sample also contains other DNA sequences that code for the same CDR3. The chain combines TRBV5-5 with TRBJ1-6, with 7 bases aligning to TRBD1. V gave up 5 bases and J gave up 5 bases; unmatched junction bases: 13. The CDR3 covers 17 residues. CDR1 SGHKS and CDR2 YYEKEE come from the germline V gene (reference sequence). The CDR3 DNA is TGTGCCAGCAGAAATTCAGGGGGTGCAGAAAATAATTCACCCCTCCACTTT. Protein: CASRNSGGAENNSPLHF.

DNA of the CDR3: TGTGCCAGCAGCCAAGGGACTAGCGGACCCACAGATACGCAGTATTTT. It is translated as CASSQGTSGPTDTQYF. The chain uses TRBV7-9 and TRBJ2-3, with TRBD2 matching 11 bases. Germline CDR1 is SEHNR and CDR2 is FQNEAQ (reference sequence). The CDR3 extends over 16 amino acids. With V trimmed by 5 bases and J by 2 bases, 6 bases remained unmatched.

This clone was seen repeatedly, ten times or more. The chain uses TRBV6-5 and TRBJ2-7; D is perhaps TRBD1 (6 bases). CDR3 length: 14 residues. Germline V gene lookup returns CDR1 MNHEY and CDR2 SVGAGI. Trimming removed 4 bases from V and 4 bases from J, with 14 bases in between. The CDR3, as DNA: TGTGCCAGCAGTTTCGGGACACATACTTACGAGCAGTACTTC. Translated, it gives CASSFGTHTYEQYF.

This chain connects TRBV6-5 to TRBJ2-7; tentatively, D is TRBD1 (6 bases). The CDR3 runs to 13 residues. Deletions cut 6 bases from V and 7 bases from J, with 16 bases between. CDR1 is MNHEY, CDR2 SVGAGI, per germline. The CDR3 is CASSGRQAVEQYF. The CDR3 DNA is TGTGCCAGCAGCGGTAGACAGGCTGTTGAGCAGTACTTC.

The rearrangement joins TRBV5-4 to TRBJ2-1; TRBD2 matches at 14 bases. CDR1 is SGHNT and CDR2 is YYREEE in the germline V gene (reference sequence). Trimming at V came to 0 bases and at J to 9 bases, leaving 5 bases not matched to a gene. This CDR3 has 16 amino acids. The chain's CDR3 is CASSLGLAGGPSEQFF. The CDR3 DNA sequence: TGTGCCAGCAGCTTGGGACTAGCGGGGGGGCCGAGTGAGCAGTTCTTC.

The J gene is TRBJ1-2, the V gene TRBV12-3 or TRBV12-4, with D possibly being TRBD1 (6 bases). The ends were cut back, 6 bases at V and 2 bases at J, with 10 bases in the middle. The CDR3 is 13 amino acids. CDR3 region: CASSQDRNYGYTF. The CDR3 nucleotides read TGTGCCAGCAGCCAAGACAGGAACTATGGCTACACCTTC.

This chain connects TRBV2 to TRBJ2-3; TRBD2 matches at 9 bases. The CDR3 has 15 amino acids. With 6 bases clipped from V and 2 bases from J, the junction kept 6 bases outside the gene matches. The germline V gene encodes CDR1 SNHLY and CDR2 FYNNEI. The CDR3 sequence is CASSPLAGNTDTQYF. CDR3 coding DNA: TGTGCCAGCAGCCCTCTAGCGGGGAACACAGATACGCAGTATTTT.

The chain uses TRBV2 and TRBJ2-7, with TRBD1 identical over 7 bases. Germline CDR1 reads SNHLY; CDR2 reads FYNNEI. The CDR3 runs to 13 residues. The junction had 9 bases not matched to a gene; V was cut back by 7 bases and J by 6 bases. The CDR3 nucleotides are TGTGCCAGCACCGAGGAGACAGGGACCGAGCAGTACTTC. This translates into CASTEETGTEQYF.

This clone was observed a few times. The rearrangement links TRBV4-1 to TRBJ1-4; 11 bases map to TRBD1. Looked up from germline, CDR1 is MGHRA and CDR2 is YSYEKL. This CDR3 comprises 16 residues. Trimming cost V 4 bases and J 3 bases; bases outside gene matches: 4. CDR3 sequence: CASSRTGGEANEKLFF. The CDR3 bases are TGCGCCAGCAGCCGGACAGGGGGCGAAGCTAATGAAAAACTGTTTTTT.

The V call is TRBV5-5, the J call TRBJ2-1; D possibly corresponds to TRBD1 (6 bases). The CDR3 runs to 15 residues. V shed 4 bases and J shed 12 bases, with 23 bases lying between them. The germline V gene encodes CDR1 SGHKS and CDR2 YYEKEE (reference sequence). CDR3 sequence (DNA): TGTGCCAGCAGCCGAGGGTTCACAGGGCCGGGTGGGCAGTTCTTC. It yields the protein CASSRGFTGPGGQFF.

The J gene is TRBJ1-1, the V gene TRBV3-1 (or the pseudogene TRBV3-2), with a weak D call TRBD1 (5 bases). The V end lost 1 base, the J end lost 4 bases, and 10 bases lay between the germline ends. Per the germline V gene, CDR1 is LGHDT and CDR2 is YNNKEL (reference sequence). The CDR3 sequence is 14 residues long. CDR3 in amino acids: CASSQAGRGTEAFF. DNA of the CDR3: TGTGCCAGCAGCCAAGCTGGTAGGGGCACTGAAGCTTTCTTT.

The chain combines TRBV27 with TRBJ1-6; TRBD1 aligns across 7 bases. CDR3 size: 15 residues. Trimming at V came to 7 bases and at J to 10 bases, leaving 13 bases not matched to a gene. CDR1 MNHEY and CDR2 SMNVEV come from the germline V gene (reference sequence). This CDR3 reads CASMPVEQGSSPLHF. The CDR3 coding sequence is TGTGCCAGCATGCCGGTGGAACAGGGGAGCTCACCCCTCCACTTT.